The entry below describes one TCR beta chain. It was with 60 Vbeta and 13 Jbeta primers that the PCR ran. Generated by immunoSEQ multiplex PCR, the TCRdb table keeps only in-frame clones and is missing some. The data show 200,000 or so clones, 80% seen once. The ends lost 5 bases at V and 3 bases at J; junction bases unmatched: 5. Germline CDR1 reads PRHDT; CDR2 reads FYEKMQ (reference sequence). The CDR3 has 15 residues. The data were obtained in a study of cytomegalovirus exposure and HLA in healthy donors. The sequencing input was PBMCs. The source is a man aged 35 to 55 in good health and CMV-seropositive. The rearrangement joins TRBV13 to TRBJ1-4; 8 positions match TRBD1. The CDR3 region has the DNA TGTGCCAGCAGCCCATTGACAGGGGCTAATGAAAAACTGTTTTTT. Translated: CASSPLTGANEKLFF.